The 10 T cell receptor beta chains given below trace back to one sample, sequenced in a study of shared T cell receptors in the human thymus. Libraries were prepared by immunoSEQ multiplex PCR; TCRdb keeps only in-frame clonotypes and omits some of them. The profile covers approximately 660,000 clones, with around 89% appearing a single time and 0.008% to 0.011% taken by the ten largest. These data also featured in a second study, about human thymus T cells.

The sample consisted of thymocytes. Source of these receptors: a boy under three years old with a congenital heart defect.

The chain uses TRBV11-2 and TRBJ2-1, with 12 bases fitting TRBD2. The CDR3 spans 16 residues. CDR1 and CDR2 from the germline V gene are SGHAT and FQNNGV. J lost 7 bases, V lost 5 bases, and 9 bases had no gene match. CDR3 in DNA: TGTGCCAGCAGCGCCAGACTAGCGGGAGAAGGGAATGAGCAGTTCTTC. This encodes CASSARLAGEGNEQFF.

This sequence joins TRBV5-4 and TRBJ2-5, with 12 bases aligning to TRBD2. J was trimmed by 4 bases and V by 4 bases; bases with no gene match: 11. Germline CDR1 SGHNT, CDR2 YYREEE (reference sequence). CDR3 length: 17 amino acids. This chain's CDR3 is CASSGPSGRASGETQYF. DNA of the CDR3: TGTGCCAGCAGCGGCCCTAGCGGGAGGGCCAGCGGAGAGACCCAGTACTTC. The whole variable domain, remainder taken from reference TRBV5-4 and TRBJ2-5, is ETGVTQSPTHLIKTRGQQVTLRCSSQSGHNTVSWYQQALGQGPQFIFQYYREEENGRGNFPPRFSGLQFPNYSSELNVNALELDDSALYLCASSGPSGRASGETQYFGPGTRLLVL.

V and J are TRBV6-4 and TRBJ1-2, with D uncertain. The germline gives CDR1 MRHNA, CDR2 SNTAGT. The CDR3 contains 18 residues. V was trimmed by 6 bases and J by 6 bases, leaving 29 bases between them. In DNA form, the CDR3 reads TGTGCCAGCAGCCCCTCGGGTGAGGGCCCAGCCGGGCGCCATGGCTACACCTTC. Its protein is CASSPSGEGPAGRHGYTF.

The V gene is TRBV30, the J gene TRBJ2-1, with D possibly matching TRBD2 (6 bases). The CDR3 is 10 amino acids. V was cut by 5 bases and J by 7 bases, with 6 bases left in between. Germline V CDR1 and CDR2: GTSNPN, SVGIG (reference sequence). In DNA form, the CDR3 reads TGTGCCTGGGGGGGGAATGAGCAGTTCTTC. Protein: CAWGGNEQFF.

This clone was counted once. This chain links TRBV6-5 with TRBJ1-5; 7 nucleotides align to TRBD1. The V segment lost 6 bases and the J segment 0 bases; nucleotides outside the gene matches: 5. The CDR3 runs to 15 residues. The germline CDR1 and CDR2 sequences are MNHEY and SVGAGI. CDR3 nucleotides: TGTGCCAGCAGCGCCGGACAGGTTAGCAATCAGCCCCAGCATTTT. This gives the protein CASSAGQVSNQPQHF.

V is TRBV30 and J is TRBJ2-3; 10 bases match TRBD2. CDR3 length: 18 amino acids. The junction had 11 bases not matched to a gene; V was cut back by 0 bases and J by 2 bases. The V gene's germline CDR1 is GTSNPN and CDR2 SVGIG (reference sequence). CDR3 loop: CAWSVPLAGVGATDTQYF. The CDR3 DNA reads TGTGCCTGGAGTGTACCCCTAGCGGGAGTAGGGGCCACAGATACGCAGTATTTT.

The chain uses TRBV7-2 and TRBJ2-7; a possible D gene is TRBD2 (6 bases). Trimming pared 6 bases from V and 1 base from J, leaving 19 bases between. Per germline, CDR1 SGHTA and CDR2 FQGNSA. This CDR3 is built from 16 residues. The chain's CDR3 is CASRVLGGFFSYEQYF. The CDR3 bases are TGTGCCAGCAGGGTTCTGGGGGGTTTTTTTTCCTACGAGCAGTACTTC.

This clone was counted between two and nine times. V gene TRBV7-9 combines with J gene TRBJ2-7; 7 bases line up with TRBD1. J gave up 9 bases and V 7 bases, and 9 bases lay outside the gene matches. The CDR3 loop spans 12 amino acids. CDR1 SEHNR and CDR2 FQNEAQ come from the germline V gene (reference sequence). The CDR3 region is CASTLRGIGQYF. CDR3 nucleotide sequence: TGTGCCAGCACCCTCAGGGGGATCGGGCAGTACTTC.

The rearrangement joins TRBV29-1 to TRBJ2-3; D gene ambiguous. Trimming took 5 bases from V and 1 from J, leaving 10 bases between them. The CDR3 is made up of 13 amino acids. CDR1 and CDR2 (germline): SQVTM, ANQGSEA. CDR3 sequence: CSVHSGRTDTQYF. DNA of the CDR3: TGCAGCGTTCATAGTGGTCGCACAGATACGCAGTATTTT.

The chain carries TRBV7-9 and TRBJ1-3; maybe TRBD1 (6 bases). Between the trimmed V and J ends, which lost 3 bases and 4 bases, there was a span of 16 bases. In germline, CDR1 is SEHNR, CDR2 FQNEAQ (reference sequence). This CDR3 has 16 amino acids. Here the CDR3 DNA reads TGTGCCAGCAGCTTGAACTTCGGGGGGACAGGAAACACCATATATTTT. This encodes CASSLNFGGTGNTIYF.